This is a list of T cell receptor beta chains from one sample in a study of cytomegalovirus exposure and HLA in healthy donors. TCRdb's copy holds only in-frame clones and misses some; the assay was immunoSEQ multiplex PCR. The sample has fewer than 250,000 clones; approximately 75% are singletons. Sequenced: PBMCs. The receptors stem from a man younger than 40 in good health and CMV-seropositive. Both conserved end residues are part of each CDR3. D genes are given only for firm matches. Part of the rows lack a size; the others show once, few, many or a class for expanded clones.

V	size	J	D	DNA	CDR3
TRBV5-3	NA	TRBJ1-5	TRBD1	TGTGCCAGAAACTACCGGGACAGGGTGATCTGTAGGCTATGGCAGCCCCAGCATTTT	CARNYRDRVICRLWQPQHF
TRBV5-1	few	TRBJ1-2	NA	TGCGCCAGCAGTTACACCAGGGTGAAGGATGGCTACACCTTC	CASSYTRVKDGYTF
TRBV4-2	NA	TRBJ1-2	NA	TGTGCCAGCAGCCCGCGCACCCGGGGAGGCTACACCTTC	CASSPRTRGGYTF
TRBV19	NA	TRBJ1-2	TRBD1	TGTGCCAGTAGTACCACAGGGGCCCGGGACTTC	CASSTTGARDF
TRBV29-1	NA	TRBJ1-1	NA	TGCAGCGTCCGCACAGGGTCGGGCACTGAAGCTTTCTTT	CSVRTGSGTEAFF
TRBV25-1	NA	TRBJ1-6	NA	TGTGCCAGCAGTGAATCGGGAGATTCCTCACCCCTCCACTTT	CASSESGDSSPLHF
TRBV28	NA	TRBJ1-5	NA	TGTGCCAGCAGGATTCGGCGGGGGTCGGAAAGCAATCAGCCCCAGCATTTT	CASRIRRGSESNQPQHF
TRBV2	NA	TRBJ2-3	NA	TGTGCCAGCAGTGATTTTCGGGGCACAGATACGCAGTATTTT	CASSDFRGTDTQYF
TRBV27	NA	TRBJ2-1	TRBD2	TGTGCCAGCCGGGGGGCTGGGACTAGCGGGAGAAAGGAGCAGTTCTTC	CASRGAGTSGRKEQFF
TRBV11-3	NA	TRBJ2-2	TRBD2	TGTGCCAGCAGCTCATCGGGGAGCGGGAGATCCGGGGAGCTGTTTTTT	CASSSSGSGRSGELFF
TRBV4-3	once	TRBJ2-7	NA	TGCGCCAGCAGCCAAAATAAGGGGGCCTACGAGCAGTACTTC	CASSQNKGAYEQYF
TRBV7-9	NA	TRBJ2-1	TRBD2	TGTGCCAGCAGCTTAGGATCCCCCGGGGGGGCGGCTCGGTTCTTC	CASSLGSPGGAARFF
TRBV7-2	few	TRBJ2-7	NA	TGTGCCAGCAGTTACTCTCCCCGCACTATCGGCCACGAGCAGTACTTC	CASSYSPRTIGHEQYF